This TCR beta chain was recovered during a study of OX40 agonist ivuxolimab in advanced cancers. On the study more broadly: Treatment received earlier with anti-PD-1, anti-PD-L1 or anti-CTLA-4 agents was allowed, and over 30% had some.

The CDR3 has 14 residues. The V end lost 6 bases, the J end lost 0 bases, and 14 bases lay between the germline ends. Germline-derived CDR1 and CDR2 are SQVTM and ANQGSEA. The table came from immunoSEQ multiplex PCR; TCRdb's copy has only in-frame clones and leaves some out. Altogether roughly 45,000 clones are present, roughly 85% being singletons, with the ten largest covering roughly 8.6%. This material consisted of CD4+ or CD8+ T cells sorted from blood, taken in a trial of the OX40 agonist ivuxolimab. This clonotype was obtained from an adult with an advanced solid tumor such as melanoma, head and neck, liver or kidney cancer. This sequence joins TRBV29-1 and TRBJ1-2; D is unresolved. CDR3 in DNA: TGCAGCGTGACGGAGGGCAGCACTAACTATGGCTACACCTTC. It codes for CSVTEGSTNYGYTF.